The 20 T cell receptor beta chains reported below all come from one sample, sequenced in a study of radiotherapy plus CTLA-4 blockade in lung cancer. The assay was immunoSEQ multiplex PCR, and TCRdb's table has in-frame clones only and misses some. The sample yields tens of thousands of clones, around 79% seen once. Sequenced material: peripheral blood, taken from a patient treated with radiotherapy plus ipilimumab. The receptors stem from a human donor with non-small cell lung cancer that progressed on radiotherapy plus ipilimumab.

This clone was observed a handful of times. This chain connects TRBV4-1 to TRBJ1-3, with D unresolved. V was trimmed by 0 bases and J by 0 bases, leaving 6 bases between them. The CDR3 runs 15 residues. Looked up from germline, CDR1 is MGHRA and CDR2 is YSYEKL. Here the CDR3 reads CASSQDPNSGNTIYF. The DNA of the CDR3 is TGCGCCAGCAGCCAAGATCCGAACTCTGGAAACACCATATATTTT.

The CDR3 bases are TGCGCCAGCAGCTGGGAAAGCGGGGACAAGAAGACCGAGCAGTACTTC. Protein product: CASSWESGDKKTEQYF. The chain recombines TRBV5-1 with TRBJ2-7, with a weak D call TRBD2 (7 bases). The CDR3 has 16 residues. Germline assignment: CDR1 SGHRS and CDR2 YFSETQ. V gave up 3 bases and J gave up 6 bases, with 22 bases separating them.

This chain uses TRBV5-1 with TRBJ1-2; D remains unclear. This CDR3 comprises 12 residues. Per the germline V gene, CDR1 is SGHRS and CDR2 is YFSETQ. V lost 0 bases to trimming and J lost 4 bases, with 4 bases between them. The CDR3 DNA follows: TGCGCCAGCAGCTTGGGTTCCTATGGCTACACCTTC. Its translation: CASSLGSYGYTF.

This rearrangement joins TRBV4-2 to TRBJ1-5; D not resolved. Germline CDR1 LGHNA, CDR2 YNFKEQ. V was clipped by 7 bases and J by 3 bases, with 16 bases between them. There are 15 residues in the CDR3. Here the CDR3 reads CASKYSVADNQPQHF. The CDR3, as DNA: TGTGCCAGCAAATACTCAGTCGCCGACAATCAGCCCCAGCATTTT.

The chain uses TRBV27 and TRBJ1-2; possibly TRBD1 for D (5 bases). CDR1 MNHEY and CDR2 SMNVEV come from the germline V gene (reference sequence). This CDR3 comprises 16 residues. V was shortened by 4 bases and J by 1 base, with 16 bases between the two germline ends. The CDR3 DNA reads TGTGCCAGCAGTTCGAGGGACGGGACCTTTAACTATGGCTACACCTTC. This translates into CASSSRDGTFNYGYTF.

The chain employs TRBV30 and TRBJ1-4; D is uncertain. This CDR3 comprises 13 residues. Germline CDR1 is GTSNPN and CDR2 is SVGIG (reference sequence). Trimming stripped 3 bases from V and 8 bases from J, with 13 bases between. The CDR3 bases are TGTGCCTGGAGAAGAAGCAGGAGCGAAAAACTGTTTTTT. It encodes CAWRRSRSEKLFF. The full variable domain, its missing parts supplied by reference TRBV30 and TRBJ1-4, is SQTIHQWPATLVQPVGSPLSLECTVEGTSNPNLYWYRQAAGRGLQLLFYSVGIGQISSEVPQNLSASRPQDRQFILSSKKLLLSDSGFYLCAWRRSRSEKLFFGSGTQLSVL.

The chain links TRBV21-1 to TRBJ2-7; TRBD2 is the table's D call, not checked against the DNA. TRBV21-1 is a documented pseudogene. This CDR3 is 16 amino acids long. CDR3 in amino acids: CASSKGLATRLDEQYF. The CDR3 DNA is TGTGCCAGCAGTAAAGGACTAGCTACACGGTTAGACGAGCAGTACTTC.

The chain uses TRBV29-1 and TRBJ1-2; no reliable D call. Per the germline V gene, CDR1 is SQVTM and CDR2 is ANQGSEA. Deletions cut 1 base from V and 5 bases from J, with 5 bases between. CDR3 length: 11 amino acids. CDR3 region: CSVEGAYGYTF. CDR3 DNA: TGCAGCGTTGAAGGGGCGTATGGCTACACCTTC. Using reference TRBV29-1 and TRBJ1-2 for the parts outside the CDR3, the full variable domain is SAVISQKPSRDICQRGTSLTIQCQVDSQVTMMFWYRQQPGQSLTLIATANQGSEATYESGFVIDKFPISRPNLTFSTLTVSNMSPEDSSIYLCSVEGAYGYTFGSGTRLTVV.

The chain couples TRBV10-3 to TRBJ2-7; possible D gene TRBD2, 6 bases. The CDR3 sequence is 14 residues long. V was trimmed by 0 bases and J by 0 bases, leaving 6 bases between them. Germline V gives CDR1 ENHRY, CDR2 SYGVKD. This CDR3 reads CAISESGGSYEQYF. In nucleotides, the CDR3 is TGTGCCATCAGTGAGTCCGGGGGCTCCTACGAGCAGTACTTC.

This chain uses TRBV7-6 with TRBJ2-7, with D hard to call. Per the germline V gene, CDR1 is SGHVS and CDR2 is FNYEAQ. The CDR3 is 15 residues long. The V gene lost 5 bases and the J gene lost 2 bases, with 16 bases spanning the gap. The DNA of the CDR3 is TGTGCCAGCAGCATATGGGTTGACAAGACCTACGAGCAGTACTTC. It is translated as CASSIWVDKTYEQYF.

The rearrangement joins TRBV27 to TRBJ1-1; TRBD1 might be the D (5 bases). The CDR3 is 13 residues long. CDR1 MNHEY and CDR2 SMNVEV come from the germline V gene (reference sequence). V lost 4 bases and J 1 base, leaving 7 bases between the germline ends. This chain's CDR3 is CASSYTGNTEAFF. For the CDR3, the DNA is TGTGCCAGCAGTTATACAGGGAACACTGAAGCTTTCTTT.

The chain joins TRBV5-4 to TRBJ2-7; 9 nucleotides match TRBD1. J lost 4 bases, V lost 4 bases, and 6 bases had no gene match. The CDR3 covers 14 residues. Germline-derived CDR1 and CDR2 are SGHNT and YYREEE (reference sequence). The chain's CDR3 is CASSPDRGTYEQYF. The CDR3 DNA reads TGTGCCAGCAGCCCGGACAGGGGAACGTACGAGCAGTACTTC.

V is TRBV7-2 and J is TRBJ1-1, with TRBD1 as a possible D gene (5 bases). Looked up from germline, CDR1 is SGHTA and CDR2 is FQGNSA. This CDR3 has 13 amino acids. The V end was cut by 1 base, the J end by 3 bases, with 6 bases between. The CDR3 spells CASSLVGDTEAFF. The CDR3 DNA sequence: TGTGCCAGCAGCTTAGTGGGGGACACTGAAGCTTTCTTT. Looking up the rest from reference TRBV7-2 and TRBJ1-1 gives the full variable domain: GAGVSQSPSNKVTEKGKDVELRCDPISGHTALYWYRQSLGQGLEFLIYFQGNSAPDKSGLPSDRFSAERTGGSVSTLTIQRTQQEDSAVYLCASSLVGDTEAFFGQGTRLTVV.

The chain carries TRBV19 and TRBJ1-5; 10 bases map to TRBD1. Germline CDR1 and CDR2: LNHDA and SQIVND (reference sequence). J gave up 4 bases and V 5 bases, and 8 bases lay outside the gene matches. CDR3 length: 16 residues. The CDR3 reads CASSARDRGRNQPQHF. The CDR3 DNA reads as TGTGCCAGTAGTGCCCGGGACAGGGGACGGAATCAGCCCCAGCATTTT.

This chain joins TRBV7-2 and TRBJ2-5; D is undetermined. Per germline, CDR1 SGHTA and CDR2 FQGNSA. V was shortened by 2 bases and J by 5 bases, with 9 bases between the two germline ends. CDR3 length equals 13 residues. The CDR3 DNA reads as TGTGCCAGCAGCTTAAGTCTAGGGGAGACCCAGTACTTC. Encoded protein: CASSLSLGETQYF.

The rearrangement uses TRBV12-5 and TRBJ2-2; 10 bases are a match to TRBD2. CDR1 LGHNT and CDR2 FRNRAP come from the germline V gene. CDR3 length equals 17 residues. V was pared by 1 base and J by 0 bases, with 2 bases of the junction left unmatched. The CDR3 is CASGLDLAGANTGELFF. DNA for the CDR3: TGTGCTAGTGGTTTGGACCTAGCGGGAGCGAACACCGGGGAGCTGTTTTTT.

V gene TRBV18 combines with J gene TRBJ1-1, with unresolved D. CDR1 and CDR2 from the germline V gene are KGHSH and LQKENI. CDR3 length: 11 amino acids. Trimming shortened V by 6 bases and J by 1 base, and 3 bases separated the two germline ends. CDR3 sequence (DNA): TGTGCCAGCTCCCCGAACACTGAAGCTTTCTTT. Amino acid sequence: CASSPNTEAFF. Filled out from reference TRBV18 and TRBJ1-1, the complete variable domain reads NAGVMQNPRHLVRRRGQEARLRCSPMKGHSHVYWYRQLPEEGLKFMVYLQKENIIDESGMPKERFSAEFPKEGPSILRIQQVVRGDSAAYFCASSPNTEAFFGQGTRLTVV.

The V and J genes are TRBV2 and TRBJ2-1; TRBD2 aligns across 7 bases. This CDR3 region has 16 residues. Germline V gene lookup returns CDR1 SNHLY and CDR2 FYNNEI. V trimming: 6 bases; J trimming: 2 bases; junction bases outside the gene matches: 10. The CDR3 DNA sequence: TGTGCCAGCAGAGGGCCGGGACTATCCGCCTACAATGAGCAGTTCTTC. It yields the protein CASRGPGLSAYNEQFF.

V is TRBV5-4 and J is TRBJ1-2; tentative D call: TRBD1 (5 bases). Germline loops: CDR1 SGHNT, CDR2 YYREEE (reference sequence). This CDR3 comprises 14 residues. Deletions cut 4 bases from V and 3 bases from J, with 13 bases between. CDR3 DNA: TGTGCCAGCAGCCAGCAGGGCTCGGACTATGGCTACACCTTC. Protein sequence: CASSQQGSDYGYTF.

The chain couples TRBV4-3 to TRBJ1-2, with no clear D. Germline-derived CDR1 and CDR2 are LGHNA and YSLEER. The CDR3 runs 14 residues. V dropped 0 bases and J dropped 8 bases, with 13 bases sitting between them. The CDR3, as DNA: TGCGCCAGCAGCCAAGATCGAACACAACGGGGCTACACCTTC. It yields the protein CASSQDRTQRGYTF.